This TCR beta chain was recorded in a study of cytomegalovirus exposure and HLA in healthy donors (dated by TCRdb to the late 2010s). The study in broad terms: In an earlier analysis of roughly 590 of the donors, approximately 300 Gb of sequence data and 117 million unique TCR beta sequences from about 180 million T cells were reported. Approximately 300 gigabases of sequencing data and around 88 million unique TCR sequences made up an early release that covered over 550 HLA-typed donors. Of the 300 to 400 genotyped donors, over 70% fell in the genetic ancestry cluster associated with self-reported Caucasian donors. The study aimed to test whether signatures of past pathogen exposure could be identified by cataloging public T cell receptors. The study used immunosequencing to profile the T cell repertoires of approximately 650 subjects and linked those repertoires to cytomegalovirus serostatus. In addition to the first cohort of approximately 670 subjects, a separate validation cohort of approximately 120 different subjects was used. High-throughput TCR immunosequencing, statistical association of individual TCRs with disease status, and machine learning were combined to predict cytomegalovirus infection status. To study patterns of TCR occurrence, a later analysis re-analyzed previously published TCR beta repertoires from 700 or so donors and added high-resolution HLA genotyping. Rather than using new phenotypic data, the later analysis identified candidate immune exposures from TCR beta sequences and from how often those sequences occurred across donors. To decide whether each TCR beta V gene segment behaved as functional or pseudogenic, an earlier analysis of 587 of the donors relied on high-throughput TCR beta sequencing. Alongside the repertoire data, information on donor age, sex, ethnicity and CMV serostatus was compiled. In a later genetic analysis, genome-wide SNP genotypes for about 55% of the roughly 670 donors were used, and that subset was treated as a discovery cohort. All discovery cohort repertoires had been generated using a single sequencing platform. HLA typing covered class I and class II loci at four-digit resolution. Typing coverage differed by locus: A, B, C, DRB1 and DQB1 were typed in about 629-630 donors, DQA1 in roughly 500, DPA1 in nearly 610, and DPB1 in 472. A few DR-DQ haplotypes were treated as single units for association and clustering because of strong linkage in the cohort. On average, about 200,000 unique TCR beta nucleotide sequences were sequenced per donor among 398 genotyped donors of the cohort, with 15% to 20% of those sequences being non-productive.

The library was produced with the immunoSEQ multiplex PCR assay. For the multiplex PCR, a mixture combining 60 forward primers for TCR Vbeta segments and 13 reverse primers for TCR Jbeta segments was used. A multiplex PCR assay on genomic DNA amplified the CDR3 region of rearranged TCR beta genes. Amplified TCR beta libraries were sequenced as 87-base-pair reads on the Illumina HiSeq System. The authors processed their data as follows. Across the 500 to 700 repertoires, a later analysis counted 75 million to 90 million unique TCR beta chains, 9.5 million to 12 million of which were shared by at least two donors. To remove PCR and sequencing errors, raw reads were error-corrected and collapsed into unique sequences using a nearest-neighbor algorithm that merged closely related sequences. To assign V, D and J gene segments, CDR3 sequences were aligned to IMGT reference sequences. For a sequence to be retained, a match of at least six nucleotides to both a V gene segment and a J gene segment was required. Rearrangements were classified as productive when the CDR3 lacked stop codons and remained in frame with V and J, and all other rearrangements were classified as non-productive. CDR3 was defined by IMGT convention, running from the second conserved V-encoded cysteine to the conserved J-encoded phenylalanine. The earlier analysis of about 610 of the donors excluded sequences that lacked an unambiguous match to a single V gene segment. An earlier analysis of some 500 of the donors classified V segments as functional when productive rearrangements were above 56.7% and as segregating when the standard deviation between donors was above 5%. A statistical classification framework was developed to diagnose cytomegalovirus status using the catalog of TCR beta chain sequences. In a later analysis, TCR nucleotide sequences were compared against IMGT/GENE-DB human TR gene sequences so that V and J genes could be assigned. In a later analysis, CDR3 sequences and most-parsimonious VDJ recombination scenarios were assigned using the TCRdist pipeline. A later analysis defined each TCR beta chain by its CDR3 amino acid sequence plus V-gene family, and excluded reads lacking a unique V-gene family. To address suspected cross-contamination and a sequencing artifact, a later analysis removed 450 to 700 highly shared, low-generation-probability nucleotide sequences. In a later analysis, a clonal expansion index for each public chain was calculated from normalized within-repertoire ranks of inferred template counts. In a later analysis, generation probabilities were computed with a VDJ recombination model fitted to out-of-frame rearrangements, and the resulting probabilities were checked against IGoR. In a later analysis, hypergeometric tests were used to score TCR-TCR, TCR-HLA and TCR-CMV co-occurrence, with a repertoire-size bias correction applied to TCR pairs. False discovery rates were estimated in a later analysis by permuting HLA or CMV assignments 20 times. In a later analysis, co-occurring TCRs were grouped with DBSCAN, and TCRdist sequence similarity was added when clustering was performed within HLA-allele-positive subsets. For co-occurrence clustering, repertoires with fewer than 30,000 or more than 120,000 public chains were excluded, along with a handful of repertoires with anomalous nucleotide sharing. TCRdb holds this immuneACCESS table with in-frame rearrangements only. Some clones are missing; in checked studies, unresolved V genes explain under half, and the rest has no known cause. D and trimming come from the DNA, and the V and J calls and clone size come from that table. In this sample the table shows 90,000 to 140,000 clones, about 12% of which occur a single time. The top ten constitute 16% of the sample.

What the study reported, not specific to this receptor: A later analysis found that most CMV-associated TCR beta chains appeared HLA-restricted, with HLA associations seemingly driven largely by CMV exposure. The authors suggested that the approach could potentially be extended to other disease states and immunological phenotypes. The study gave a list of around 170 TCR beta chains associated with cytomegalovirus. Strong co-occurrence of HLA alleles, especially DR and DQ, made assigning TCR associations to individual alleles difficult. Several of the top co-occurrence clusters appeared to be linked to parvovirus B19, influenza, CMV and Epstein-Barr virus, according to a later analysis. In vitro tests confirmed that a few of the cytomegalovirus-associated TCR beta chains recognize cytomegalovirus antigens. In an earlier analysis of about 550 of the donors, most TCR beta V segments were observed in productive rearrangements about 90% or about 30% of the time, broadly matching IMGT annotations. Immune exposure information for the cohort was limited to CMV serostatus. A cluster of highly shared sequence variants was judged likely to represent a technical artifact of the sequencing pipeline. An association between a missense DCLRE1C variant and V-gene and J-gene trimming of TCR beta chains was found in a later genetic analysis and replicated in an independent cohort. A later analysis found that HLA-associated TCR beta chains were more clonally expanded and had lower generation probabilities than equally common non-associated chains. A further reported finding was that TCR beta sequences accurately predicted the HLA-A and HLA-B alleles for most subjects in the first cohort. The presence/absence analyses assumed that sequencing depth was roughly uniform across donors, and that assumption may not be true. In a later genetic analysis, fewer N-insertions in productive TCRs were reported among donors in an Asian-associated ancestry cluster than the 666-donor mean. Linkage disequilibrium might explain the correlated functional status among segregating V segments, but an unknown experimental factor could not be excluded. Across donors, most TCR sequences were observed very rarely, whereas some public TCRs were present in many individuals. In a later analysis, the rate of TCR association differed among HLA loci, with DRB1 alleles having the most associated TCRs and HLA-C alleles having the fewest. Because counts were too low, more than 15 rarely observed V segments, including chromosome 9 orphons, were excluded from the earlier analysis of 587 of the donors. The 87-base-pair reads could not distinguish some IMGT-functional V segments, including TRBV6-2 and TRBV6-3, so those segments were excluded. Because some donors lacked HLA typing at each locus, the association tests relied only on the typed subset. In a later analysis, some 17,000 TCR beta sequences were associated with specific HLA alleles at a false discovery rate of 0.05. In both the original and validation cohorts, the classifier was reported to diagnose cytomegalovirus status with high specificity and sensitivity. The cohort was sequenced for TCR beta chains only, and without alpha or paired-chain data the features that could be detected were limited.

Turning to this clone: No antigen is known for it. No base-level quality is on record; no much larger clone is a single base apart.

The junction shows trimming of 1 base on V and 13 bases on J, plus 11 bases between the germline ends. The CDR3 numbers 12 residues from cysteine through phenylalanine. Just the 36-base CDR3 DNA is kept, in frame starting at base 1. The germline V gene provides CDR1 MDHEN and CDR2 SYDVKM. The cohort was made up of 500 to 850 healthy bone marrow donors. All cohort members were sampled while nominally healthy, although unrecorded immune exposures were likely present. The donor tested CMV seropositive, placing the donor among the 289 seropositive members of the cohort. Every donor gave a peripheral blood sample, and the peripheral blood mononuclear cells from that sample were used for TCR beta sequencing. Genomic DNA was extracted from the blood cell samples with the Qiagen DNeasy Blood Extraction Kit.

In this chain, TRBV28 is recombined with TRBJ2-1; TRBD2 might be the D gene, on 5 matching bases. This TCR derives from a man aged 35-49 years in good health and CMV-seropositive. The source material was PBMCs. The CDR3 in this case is CASSLLRTSQFF. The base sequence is TGTGCCAGCAGTTTATTACGCACTAGTCAGTTCTTC.